A single sample gave rise to the 20 T cell receptor beta chains below, sequenced in a study of blood T cell repertoires in COVID-19. Assay used: immunoSEQ multiplex PCR; TCRdb lists only in-frame clones, some missing. The sample lists 150,000 to 200,000 clones; 86% were seen once. The specimen was peripheral blood. The source is a woman older than 75 in a cohort sampled during active or convalescent COVID-19.

The chain joins TRBV24-1 to TRBJ2-5; 9 bases match TRBD1. The J segment lost 3 bases and the V segment lost 3 bases, leaving 10 bases of the junction unmatched. Germline V lookup: CDR1 KGHDR, CDR2 SFDVKD. This CDR3 spans 17 amino acids. CDR3 amino acids: CATSDGTGPTNKETQYF. DNA for the CDR3: TGTGCCACCAGTGATGGGACAGGGCCTACAAATAAAGAGACCCAGTACTTC.

V usage is TRBV19 and J usage is TRBJ2-7; 7 nucleotides align to TRBD1. V trimming: 9 bases; J trimming: 2 bases; junction bases outside the gene matches: 19. The CDR3 extends over 17 amino acids. The germline CDR1 and CDR2 sequences are LNHDA and SQIVND (reference sequence). The CDR3, as DNA: TGTGCCAGCGCCCAGAAATCGGACAGGACGAAACCCTACGAGCAGTACTTC. Translating it yields CASAQKSDRTKPYEQYF.

V usage is TRBV6-5 and J usage is TRBJ2-7, with 7 bases matching TRBD1. Trimming cost V 6 bases and J 1 base; bases outside gene matches: 9. The V gene's germline CDR1 is MNHEY and CDR2 SVGAGI. This CDR3 has 15 residues. The CDR3 is CASSHAPDRSYEQYF. DNA of the CDR3: TGTGCCAGCAGCCACGCCCCGGACAGGTCCTACGAGCAGTACTTC.

The chain combines TRBV5-1 with TRBJ1-3; possibly TRBD1 for D (5 bases). Trimming stripped 0 bases from V and 5 bases from J, with 9 bases between. This CDR3 has 14 amino acids. Germline lookup yields CDR1 SGHRS and CDR2 YFSETQ. CDR3 sequence (DNA): TGCGCCAGCAGCTTGGAGGGACTAAGAAACACCATATATTTT. It encodes CASSLEGLRNTIYF.

This chain connects TRBV18 to TRBJ2-1; 10 bases map to TRBD2. The CDR3 covers 15 residues. Germline CDR1 KGHSH, CDR2 LQKENI. V trimming: 2 bases; J trimming: 7 bases; junction bases outside the gene matches: 5. CDR3 sequence reads: CASSPDSGRMNEQFF. In DNA, the CDR3 is TGTGCCAGCTCACCAGATAGCGGGAGGATGAATGAGCAGTTCTTC.

V gene TRBV5-4 combines with J gene TRBJ2-1; TRBD2 agrees at 11 bases. The V segment lost 4 bases and the J segment 3 bases; nucleotides outside the gene matches: 3. CDR1 is SGHNT and CDR2 is YYREEE in the germline V gene (reference sequence). The CDR3 consists of 15 residues. Here the CDR3 DNA reads TGTGCCAGCAGCCCAACTAGCGGGAGCTACAATGAGCAGTTCTTC. This encodes CASSPTSGSYNEQFF.

The chain recombines TRBV9 with TRBJ1-6; tentatively, D is TRBD1 (6 bases). V was cut by 0 bases and J by 7 bases, with 11 bases left in between. CDR3 length: 15 residues. Germline V gene sequence: CDR1 SGDLS, CDR2 YYNGEE. CDR3 in amino acids: CASSVDTGYNSPLHF. CDR3 DNA sequence: TGTGCCAGCAGCGTAGATACAGGGTACAATTCACCCCTCCACTTT.

V gene TRBV7-9 combines with J gene TRBJ1-1; a possible D gene is TRBD1 (5 bases). With 4 bases removed from V and 2 bases from J, the gap between germline ends came to 11 bases. Germline-derived CDR1 and CDR2 are SEHNR and FQNEAQ (reference sequence). The CDR3 consists of 14 residues. The CDR3, as DNA: TGTGCCAGCAGCTCATTAGGGGCAAACACTGAAGCTTTCTTT. It translates to CASSSLGANTEAFF.

The gene calls are TRBV27 and TRBJ1-1; maybe TRBD1 (5 bases). The CDR3 runs to 20 residues. The V and J ends lost 1 base and 2 bases respectively, with 26 bases between them. The germline V gene encodes CDR1 MNHEY and CDR2 SMNVEV (reference sequence). CDR3 nucleotides: TGTGCCAGCAGTTTATTTCCCTGGGGCGGTCCGATAGGTGTTAACACTGAAGCTTTCTTT. Encoded protein: CASSLFPWGGPIGVNTEAFF.

The chain links TRBV24-1 to TRBJ2-3; the D gene is possibly TRBD1 (5 bases). The CDR3 has 12 amino acids. V dropped 4 bases and J dropped 6 bases, with 7 bases sitting between them. The germline V gene encodes CDR1 KGHDR and CDR2 SFDVKD. The DNA of the CDR3 is TGTGCCACCAGTGACCCAGGGGATACGCAGTATTTT. Its protein is CATSDPGDTQYF.

The sample holds a few counts of this clone. The J gene is TRBJ1-1, the V gene TRBV10-2; 9 bases align to TRBD1. V lost 8 bases and J lost 0; bases outside the gene matches: 7. There are 15 residues in the CDR3. The germline CDR1 and CDR2 sequences are WSHSY and SAAADI. The CDR3 region has the DNA TGCGCCAGCGCCCGAACAGGGGGCTTGAACACTGAAGCTTTCTTT. It yields the protein CASARTGGLNTEAFF.

J is TRBJ1-1 and V is TRBV5-1; maybe TRBD1 (5 bases). The CDR3 has 13 residues. Trimming took off 4 bases at V and 0 bases at J, with 7 bases between the two ends. Germline values: CDR1 SGHRS, CDR2 YFSETQ. The CDR3 spells CASSKGVNTEAFF. The CDR3 coding sequence is TGCGCCAGCAGCAAAGGGGTGAACACTGAAGCTTTCTTT.

About this clone itself: Other nucleotide sequences from this sample produce the same CDR3. The genes are TRBV12-3 or TRBV12-4 and TRBJ1-5; unclear D gene. The CDR3 totals 12 residues. Trimming took off 3 bases at V and 4 bases at J, with 4 bases between the two ends. The CDR3: CASSFGNQPQHF. The CDR3 DNA follows: TGTGCCAGCAGTTTCGGGAATCAGCCCCAGCATTTT.

This chain links TRBV5-1 with TRBJ2-3, with 10 bases identical to TRBD2. The CDR3 spans 17 residues. The V and J ends lost 4 bases and 1 base, in that order; junction bases with no gene match: 9. CDR1 is SGHRS and CDR2 is YFSETQ in the germline V gene. CDR3 residues: CASSEESTSGGTDTQYF. The DNA of the CDR3 is TGCGCCAGCAGCGAAGAAAGCACTAGCGGGGGCACAGATACGCAGTATTTT.

This chain links TRBV6-5 with TRBJ1-2; TRBD1 might be the D (5 bases). The CDR3 sequence is 12 residues long. Between the trimmed V and J ends, which lost 7 bases and 4 bases, there was a span of 10 bases. Per germline, CDR1 MNHEY and CDR2 SVGAGI. The CDR3 sequence is CASNSGGYGYTF. The CDR3 coding sequence is TGTGCCAGCAATTCGGGGGGCTATGGCTACACCTTC.

The chain recombines TRBV3-1 (or the pseudogene TRBV3-2) with TRBJ2-2; 10 nucleotides agree with TRBD2. Germline CDR1 LGHDT, CDR2 YNNKEL (reference sequence). With 1 base clipped from V and 6 bases from J, the junction kept 8 bases outside the gene matches. The CDR3 sequence is 17 residues long. The CDR3 sequence: CASSQAGSGGVSGELFF. DNA of the CDR3: TGTGCCAGCAGCCAAGCAGGGAGCGGGGGGGTCTCCGGGGAGCTGTTTTTT.

J is TRBJ2-7 and V is TRBV11-2; weak D call: TRBD2 (5 bases). V was shortened by 1 base and J by 3 bases, with 13 bases between the two germline ends. The CDR3 spans 15 residues. Germline CDR1 reads SGHAT; CDR2 reads FQNNGV. The CDR3 here is CASSLGSGTYYEQYF. Written as DNA, the CDR3 is TGTGCCAGCAGCTTAGGGAGCGGTACCTACTACGAGCAGTACTTC.

V usage is TRBV5-1 and J usage is TRBJ1-1; 10 bases are a match to TRBD1. Germline assignment: CDR1 SGHRS and CDR2 YFSETQ. CDR3 length equals 16 residues. With V trimmed by 6 bases and J by 0 bases, 8 bases remained unmatched. The CDR3 nucleotides are TGCGCCAGCAAAGCCGGGACAGGGGCCTTGAACACTGAAGCTTTCTTT. It yields the protein CASKAGTGALNTEAFF. The full variable domain, with the rest looked up from reference TRBV5-1 and TRBJ1-1, is KAGVTQTPRYLIKTRGQQVTLSCSPISGHRSVSWYQQTPGQGLQFLFEYFSETQRNKGNFPGRFSGRQFSNSRSEMNVSTLELGDSALYLCASKAGTGALNTEAFFGQGTRLTVV.

V is TRBV4-3 and J is TRBJ1-2, with D unclear. V lost 3 bases and J 5 bases, leaving 13 bases between the germline ends. This CDR3 contains 14 residues. Germline CDR1 and CDR2: LGHNA and YSLEER. The CDR3 region is CASSHSRSSYGYTF. DNA of the CDR3: TGCGCCAGCAGCCATTCCCGTAGTTCTTATGGCTACACCTTC.

The rearrangement uses TRBV12-3 or TRBV12-4 and TRBJ1-1; a possible D gene is TRBD1 (6 bases). The CDR3 consists of 13 residues. V was shortened by 6 bases and J by 5 bases, with 13 bases between the two germline ends. For the CDR3, the DNA is TGTGCCAGCAGACAGGGTTCGTATACTGAAGCTTTCTTT. As protein: CASRQGSYTEAFF.